Below are 9 T cell receptor beta chains sequenced from a single sample in a study of blood T cells in healthy people across ages. It was with a sample-barcoded 5' primer and a J-beta primer mix that a second PCR of roughly 6 to 11 cycles was run. TCRdb processed the 5' RACE reads anew with MiXCR; each CDR3 protein has one entry. The table records hundreds of thousands of distinct CDR3 sequences, roughly 50% of them present only once. The specimen sequenced was blood. These receptors were obtained from a man in his 60s in good health.

This rearrangement joins TRBV12-3 or TRBV12-4 to TRBJ1-2; tentatively, D is TRBD1 (6 bases). This CDR3 has 14 amino acids. Between the trimmed V and J ends, which lost 6 bases and 5 bases, there was a span of 16 bases. CDR3 DNA: TGTGCCAGCAGCTCCCACACAGGGACTTATGGCTACACCTTC. This translates into CASSSHTGTYGYTF.

V is TRBV6-2 or TRBV6-3 and J is TRBJ2-5; D might be TRBD1 or TRBD2, each matching 6 bases. The CDR3 is made up of 15 amino acids. Trimming pared 5 bases from V and 5 bases from J, leaving 18 bases between. Germline CDR1 and CDR2: MNHEY and SVGEGT. The CDR3 DNA reads TGTGCCAGCAGTATCCCCCGTGGGGGGCCGGAGACCCAGTACTTC. Protein product: CASSIPRGGPETQYF.

The chain links TRBV19 to TRBJ2-5, with TRBD2 as a possible D gene (6 bases). CDR1 and CDR2 from the germline V gene are LNHDA and SQIVND (reference sequence). Trimming took off 8 bases at V and 11 bases at J, with 24 bases between the two ends. This CDR3 is 14 amino acids long. The CDR3 region has the DNA TGTGCCAGTGATGCGGGGCCGATAGGGTGTGGGCAGTACTTC. Encoded protein: CASDAGPIGCGQYF.

This clonotype was counted between two and nine times. V is TRBV7-9 and J is TRBJ1-2; D may be TRBD1 (5 bases). Between the trimmed V and J ends, which lost 0 bases and 8 bases, there was a span of 19 bases. Germline CDR1 and CDR2: SEHNR and FQNEAQ (reference sequence). This CDR3 spans 16 amino acids. DNA of the CDR3: TGTGCCAGCAGCTTAGCAGAGAGGGACCACAGAGAGGGCTACACCTTC. Translated: CASSLAERDHREGYTF.

The chain combines TRBV5-1 with TRBJ2-2; 8 bases are shared with TRBD2. The V segment lost 4 bases and the J segment 4 bases; nucleotides outside the gene matches: 9. The CDR3 runs to 16 residues. Germline assignment: CDR1 SGHRS and CDR2 YFSETQ. DNA of the CDR3: TGCGCCAGCAGCCGGTCGGGAGCGGGAGTCACCGGGGAGCTGTTTTTT. Translated, it gives CASSRSGAGVTGELFF. Based on the CDR3 plus reference TRBV5-1 and TRBJ2-2, the full variable domain is KAGVTQTPRYLIKTRGQQVTLSCSPISGHRSVSWYQQTPGQGLQFLFEYFSETQRNKGNFPGRFSGRQFSNSRSEMNVSTLELGDSALYLCASSRSGAGVTGELFFGEGSRLTVL.

The V call is TRBV14, the J call TRBJ2-3; D unclear. CDR1 SGHDN and CDR2 FVKESK come from the germline V gene. V was clipped by 5 bases and J by 2 bases, with 8 bases between them. This CDR3 comprises 13 residues. This CDR3 is CASSRRYTDTQYF. The CDR3, as DNA: TGTGCCAGCAGCAGGCGGTACACAGATACGCAGTATTTT.

The rearrangement joins TRBV7-9 to TRBJ1-6; no firm D call. The CDR3 sequence is 14 residues long. Germline V gives CDR1 SEHNR, CDR2 FQNEAQ (reference sequence). V was clipped by 5 bases and J by 6 bases, with 11 bases between them. The CDR3 bases are TGTGCCAGCAGCCGAAAGGACGGTAATTCACCCCTCCACTTT. Translation gives CASSRKDGNSPLHF.

The chain combines TRBV6-1 with TRBJ2-1, with unresolved D. CDR3 size: 11 residues. CDR1 and CDR2 from the germline V gene are MNHNS and SASEGT. V was clipped by 8 bases and J by 8 bases, with 10 bases between them. CDR3 DNA sequence: TGTGCCAGCCGGGCGCACGATGAGCAGTTCTTC. It encodes CASRAHDEQFF.

The V call is TRBV6-6, the J call TRBJ2-2; 11 bases map to TRBD1. This CDR3 has 17 residues. Germline V gene data show CDR1 as MNHNY and CDR2 as SVGAGI (reference sequence). J gave up 2 bases and V 0 bases, and 2 bases lay outside the gene matches. The CDR3 sequence: CASSYSGQGVNTGELFF. The CDR3 DNA sequence: TGTGCCAGCAGTTACTCGGGACAGGGGGTCAACACCGGGGAGCTGTTTTTT.